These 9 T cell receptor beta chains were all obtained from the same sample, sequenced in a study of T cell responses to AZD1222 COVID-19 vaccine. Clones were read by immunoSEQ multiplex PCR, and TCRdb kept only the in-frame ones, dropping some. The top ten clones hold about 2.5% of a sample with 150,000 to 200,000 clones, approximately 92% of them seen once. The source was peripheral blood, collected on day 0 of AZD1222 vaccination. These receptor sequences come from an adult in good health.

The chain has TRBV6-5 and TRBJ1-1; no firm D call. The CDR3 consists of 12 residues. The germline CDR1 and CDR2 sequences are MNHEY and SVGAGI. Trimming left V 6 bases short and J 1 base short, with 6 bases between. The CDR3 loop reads CASRLSNTEAFF. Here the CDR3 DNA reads TGTGCCAGCAGACTGTCGAACACTGAAGCTTTCTTT.

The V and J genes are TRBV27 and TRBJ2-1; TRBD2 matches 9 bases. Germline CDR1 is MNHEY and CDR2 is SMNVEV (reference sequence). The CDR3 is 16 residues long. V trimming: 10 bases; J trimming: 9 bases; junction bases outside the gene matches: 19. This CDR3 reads CATAPHVAGARSEQFF. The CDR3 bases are TGTGCCACCGCTCCCCATGTAGCGGGAGCCCGGAGTGAGCAGTTCTTC.

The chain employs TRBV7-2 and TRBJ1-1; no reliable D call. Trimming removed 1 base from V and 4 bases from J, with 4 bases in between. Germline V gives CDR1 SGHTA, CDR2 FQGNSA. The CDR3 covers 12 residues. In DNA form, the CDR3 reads TGTGCCAGCAGCTTAGACGTCACTGAAGCTTTCTTT. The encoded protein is CASSLDVTEAFF.

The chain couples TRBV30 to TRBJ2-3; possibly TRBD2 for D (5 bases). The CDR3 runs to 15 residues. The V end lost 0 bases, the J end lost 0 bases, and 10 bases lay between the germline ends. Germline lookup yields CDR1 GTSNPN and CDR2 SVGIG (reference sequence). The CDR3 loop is CAWSVHGLSTDTQYF. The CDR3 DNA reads TGTGCCTGGAGTGTACACGGACTTAGCACAGATACGCAGTATTTT.

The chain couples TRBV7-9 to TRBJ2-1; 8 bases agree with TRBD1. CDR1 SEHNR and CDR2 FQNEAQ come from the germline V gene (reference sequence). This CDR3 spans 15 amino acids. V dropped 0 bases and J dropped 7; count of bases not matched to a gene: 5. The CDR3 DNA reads TGTGCCAGCAGCTTAGCCGGGACAGGTCCAAATGAGCAGTTCTTC. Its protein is CASSLAGTGPNEQFF.

CDR3 sequence reads: CASSQAGSGNYGYTF. Here the CDR3 DNA reads TGTGCCAGCAGCCAAGCGGGGTCGGGGAACTATGGCTACACCTTC. This chain uses TRBV14 with TRBJ1-2, with D uncertain. Trimming shortened V by 1 base and J by 2 bases, and 11 bases separated the two germline ends. This CDR3 is built from 15 residues. From germline, CDR1 is SGHDN and CDR2 FVKESK.

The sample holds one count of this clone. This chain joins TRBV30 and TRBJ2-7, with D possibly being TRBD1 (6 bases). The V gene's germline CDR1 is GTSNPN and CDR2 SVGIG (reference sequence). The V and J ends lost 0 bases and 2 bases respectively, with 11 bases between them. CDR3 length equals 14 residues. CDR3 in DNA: TGTGCCTGGAGTGTGGGGGCTCTAACCTACGAGCAGTACTTC. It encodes CAWSVGALTYEQYF.

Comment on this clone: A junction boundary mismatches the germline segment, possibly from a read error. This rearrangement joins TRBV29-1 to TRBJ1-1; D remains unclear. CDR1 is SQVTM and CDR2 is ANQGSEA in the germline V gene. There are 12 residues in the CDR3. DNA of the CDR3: TGCAGCGTTGTTTTTTTGGGATCTGAACGAATCTTT. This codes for CSVVFLGSERIF.

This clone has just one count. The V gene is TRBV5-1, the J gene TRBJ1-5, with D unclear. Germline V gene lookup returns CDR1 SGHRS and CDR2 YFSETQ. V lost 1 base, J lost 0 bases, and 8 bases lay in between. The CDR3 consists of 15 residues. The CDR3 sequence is CASSLKLDSNQPQHF. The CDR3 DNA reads TGCGCCAGCAGCTTGAAACTGGATAGCAATCAGCCCCAGCATTTT.